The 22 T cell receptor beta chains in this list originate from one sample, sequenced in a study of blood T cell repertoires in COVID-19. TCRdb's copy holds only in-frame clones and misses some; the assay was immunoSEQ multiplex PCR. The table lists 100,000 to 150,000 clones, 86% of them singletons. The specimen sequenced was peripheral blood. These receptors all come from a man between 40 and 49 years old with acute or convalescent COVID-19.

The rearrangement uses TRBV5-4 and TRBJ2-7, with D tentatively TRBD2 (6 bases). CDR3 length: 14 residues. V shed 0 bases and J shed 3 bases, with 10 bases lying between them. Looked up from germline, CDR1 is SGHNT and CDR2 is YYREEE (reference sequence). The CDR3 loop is CASSLAGVHYEQYF. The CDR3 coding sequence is TGTGCCAGCAGCTTGGCGGGAGTCCACTACGAGCAGTACTTC. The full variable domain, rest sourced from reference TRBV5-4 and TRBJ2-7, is ETGVTQSPTHLIKTRGQQVTLRCSSQSGHNTVSWYQQALGQGPQFIFQYYREEENGRGNFPPRFSGLQFPNYSSELNVNALELDDSALYLCASSLAGVHYEQYFGPGTRLTVT.

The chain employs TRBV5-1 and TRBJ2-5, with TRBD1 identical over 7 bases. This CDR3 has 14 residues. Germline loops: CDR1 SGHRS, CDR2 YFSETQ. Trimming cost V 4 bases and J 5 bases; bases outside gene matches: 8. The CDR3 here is CASSLQGMGETQYF. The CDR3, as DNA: TGCGCCAGCAGCCTACAGGGGATGGGGGAGACCCAGTACTTC.

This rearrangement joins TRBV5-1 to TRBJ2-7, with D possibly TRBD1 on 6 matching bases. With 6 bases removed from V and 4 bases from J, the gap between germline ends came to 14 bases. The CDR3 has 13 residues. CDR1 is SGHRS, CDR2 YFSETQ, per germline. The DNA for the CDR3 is TGCGCCAGCACCCCATTACAGGGTTACGAGCAGTACTTC. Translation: CASTPLQGYEQYF.

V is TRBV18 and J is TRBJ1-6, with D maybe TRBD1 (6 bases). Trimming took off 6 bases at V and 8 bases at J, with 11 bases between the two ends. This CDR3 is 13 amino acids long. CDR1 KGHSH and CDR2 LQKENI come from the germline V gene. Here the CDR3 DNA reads TGTGCCAGCTCTCAGGGGAAGGATTCACCCCTCCACTTT. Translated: CASSQGKDSPLHF.

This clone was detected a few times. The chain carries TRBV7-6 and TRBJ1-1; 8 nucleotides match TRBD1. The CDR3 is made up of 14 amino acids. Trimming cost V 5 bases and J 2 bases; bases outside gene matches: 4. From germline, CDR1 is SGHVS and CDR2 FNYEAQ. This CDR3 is CASSKTGANTEAFF. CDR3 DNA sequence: TGTGCCAGCAGCAAGACAGGGGCAAACACTGAAGCTTTCTTT.

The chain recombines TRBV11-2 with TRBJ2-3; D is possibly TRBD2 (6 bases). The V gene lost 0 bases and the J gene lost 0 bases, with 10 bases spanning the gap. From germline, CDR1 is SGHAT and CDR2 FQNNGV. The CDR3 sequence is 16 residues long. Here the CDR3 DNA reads TGTGCCAGCAGCTTAGAGGGGGAGGCTAGCACAGATACGCAGTATTTT. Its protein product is CASSLEGEASTDTQYF.

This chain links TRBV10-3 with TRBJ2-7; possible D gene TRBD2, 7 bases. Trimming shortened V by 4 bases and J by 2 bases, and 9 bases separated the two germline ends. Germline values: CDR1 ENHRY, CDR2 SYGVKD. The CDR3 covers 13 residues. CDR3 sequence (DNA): TGTGCCATCAGTGGGGGGGGGCCCTACGAGCAGTACTTC. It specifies CAISGGGPYEQYF.

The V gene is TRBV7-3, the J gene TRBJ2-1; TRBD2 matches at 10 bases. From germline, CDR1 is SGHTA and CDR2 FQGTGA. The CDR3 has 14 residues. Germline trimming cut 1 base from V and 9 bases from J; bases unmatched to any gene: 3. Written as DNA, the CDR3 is TGTGCCAGCAGCTTAAAACTAGCGGGGAGTGAGCAGTTCTTC. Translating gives CASSLKLAGSEQFF. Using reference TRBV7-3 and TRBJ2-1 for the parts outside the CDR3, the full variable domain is GAGVSQTPSNKVTEKGKYVELRCDPISGHTALYWYRQSLGQGPEFLIYFQGTGAADDSGLPNDRFFAVRPEGSVSTLKIQRTERGDSAVYLCASSLKLAGSEQFFGPGTRLTVL.

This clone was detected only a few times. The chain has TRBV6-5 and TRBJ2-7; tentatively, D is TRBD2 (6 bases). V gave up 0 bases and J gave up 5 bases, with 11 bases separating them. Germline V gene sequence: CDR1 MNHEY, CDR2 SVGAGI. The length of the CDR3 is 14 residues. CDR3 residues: CASSYSLEGHEQYF. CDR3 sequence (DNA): TGTGCCAGCAGTTACTCATTGGAGGGCCACGAGCAGTACTTC.

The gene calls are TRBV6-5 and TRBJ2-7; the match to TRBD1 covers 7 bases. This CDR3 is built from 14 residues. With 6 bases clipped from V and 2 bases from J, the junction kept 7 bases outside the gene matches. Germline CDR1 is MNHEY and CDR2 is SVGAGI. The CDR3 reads CASRPGQTPYEQYF. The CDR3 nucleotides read TGTGCCAGCAGGCCGGGACAGACACCCTACGAGCAGTACTTC.

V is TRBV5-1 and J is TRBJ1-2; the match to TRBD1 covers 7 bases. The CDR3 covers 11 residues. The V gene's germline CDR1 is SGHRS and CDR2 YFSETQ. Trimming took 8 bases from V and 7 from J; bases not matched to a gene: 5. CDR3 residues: CASGTVAGYTF. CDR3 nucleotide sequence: TGCGCCAGTGGGACAGTAGCTGGCTACACCTTC.

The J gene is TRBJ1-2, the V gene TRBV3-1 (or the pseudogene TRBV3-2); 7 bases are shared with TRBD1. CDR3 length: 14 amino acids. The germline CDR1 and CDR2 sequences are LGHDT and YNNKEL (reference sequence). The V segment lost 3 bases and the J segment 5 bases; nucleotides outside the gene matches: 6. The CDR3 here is CASSQQTGQYGYTF. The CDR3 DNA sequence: TGTGCCAGCAGCCAGCAGACAGGGCAATATGGCTACACCTTC.

CDR3 protein: CASSLVGRYQETQYF. The CDR3 DNA is TGTGCCAGCAGCTTGGTCGGCAGGTACCAAGAGACCCAGTACTTC. The genes are TRBV5-5 and TRBJ2-5; D unclear. Deletions cut 0 bases from V and 0 bases from J, with 9 bases between. Germline loops: CDR1 SGHKS, CDR2 YYEKEE (reference sequence). This CDR3 has 15 amino acids.

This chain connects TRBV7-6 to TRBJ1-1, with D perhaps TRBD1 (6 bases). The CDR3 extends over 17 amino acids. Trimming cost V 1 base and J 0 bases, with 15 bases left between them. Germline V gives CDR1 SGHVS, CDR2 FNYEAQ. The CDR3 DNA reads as TGTGCCAGCAGCTTAGTCTCGGCGGGGGCGGTGAACACTGAAGCTTTCTTT. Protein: CASSLVSAGAVNTEAFF.

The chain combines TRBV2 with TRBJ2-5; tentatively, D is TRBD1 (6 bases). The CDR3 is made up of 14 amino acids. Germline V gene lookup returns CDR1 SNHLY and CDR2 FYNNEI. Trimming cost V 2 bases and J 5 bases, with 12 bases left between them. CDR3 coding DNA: TGTGCCAGCAGTGAAAGGGCAGGGGTGGAGACCCAGTACTTC. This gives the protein CASSERAGVETQYF.

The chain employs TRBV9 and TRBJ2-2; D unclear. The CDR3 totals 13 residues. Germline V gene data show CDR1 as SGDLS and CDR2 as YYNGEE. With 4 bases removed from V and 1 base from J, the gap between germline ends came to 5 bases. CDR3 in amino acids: CASSTKNTGELFF. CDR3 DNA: TGTGCCAGCAGCACAAAGAACACCGGGGAGCTGTTTTTT.

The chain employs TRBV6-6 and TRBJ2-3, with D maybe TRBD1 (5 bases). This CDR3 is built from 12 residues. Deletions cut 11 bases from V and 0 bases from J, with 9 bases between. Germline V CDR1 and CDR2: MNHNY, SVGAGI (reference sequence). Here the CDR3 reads CAGAKSTDTQYF. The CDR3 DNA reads TGTGCCGGGGCCAAGAGCACAGATACGCAGTATTTT.

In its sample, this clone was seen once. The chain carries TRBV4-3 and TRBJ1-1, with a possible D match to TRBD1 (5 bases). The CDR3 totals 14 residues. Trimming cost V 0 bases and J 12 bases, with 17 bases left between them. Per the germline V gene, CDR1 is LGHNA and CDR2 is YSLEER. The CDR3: CASSQDNTGPPPFF. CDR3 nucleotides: TGCGCCAGCAGCCAAGATAATACAGGCCCTCCTCCTTTCTTT.

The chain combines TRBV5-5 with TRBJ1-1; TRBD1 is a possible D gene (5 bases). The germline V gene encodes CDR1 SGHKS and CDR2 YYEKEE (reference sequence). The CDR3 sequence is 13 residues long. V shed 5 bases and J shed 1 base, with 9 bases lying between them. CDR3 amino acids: CASSLDTNTEAFF. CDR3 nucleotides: TGTGCCAGCAGTCTGGACACGAACACTGAAGCTTTCTTT.

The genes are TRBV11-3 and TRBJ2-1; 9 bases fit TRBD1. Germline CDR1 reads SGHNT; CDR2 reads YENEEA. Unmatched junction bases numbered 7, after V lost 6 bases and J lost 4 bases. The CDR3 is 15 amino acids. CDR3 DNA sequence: TGTGCCAGCAGTCCAAAGACAGGGGGGTACAATGAGCAGTTCTTC. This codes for CASSPKTGGYNEQFF.

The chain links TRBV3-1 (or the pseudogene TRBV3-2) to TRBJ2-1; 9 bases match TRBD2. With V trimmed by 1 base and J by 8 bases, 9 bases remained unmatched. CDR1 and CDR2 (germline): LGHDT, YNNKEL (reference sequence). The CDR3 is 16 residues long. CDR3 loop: CASSQGRSGGSHEQFF. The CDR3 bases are TGTGCCAGCAGCCAAGGGAGGAGCGGGGGGTCACATGAGCAGTTCTTC.

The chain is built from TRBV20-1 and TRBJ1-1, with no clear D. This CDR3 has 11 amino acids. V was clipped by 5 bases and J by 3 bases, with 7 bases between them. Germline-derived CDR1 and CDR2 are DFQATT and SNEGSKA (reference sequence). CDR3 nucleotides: TGCAGTGCTTCTGGCCACACTGAAGCTTTCTTT. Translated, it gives CSASGHTEAFF.